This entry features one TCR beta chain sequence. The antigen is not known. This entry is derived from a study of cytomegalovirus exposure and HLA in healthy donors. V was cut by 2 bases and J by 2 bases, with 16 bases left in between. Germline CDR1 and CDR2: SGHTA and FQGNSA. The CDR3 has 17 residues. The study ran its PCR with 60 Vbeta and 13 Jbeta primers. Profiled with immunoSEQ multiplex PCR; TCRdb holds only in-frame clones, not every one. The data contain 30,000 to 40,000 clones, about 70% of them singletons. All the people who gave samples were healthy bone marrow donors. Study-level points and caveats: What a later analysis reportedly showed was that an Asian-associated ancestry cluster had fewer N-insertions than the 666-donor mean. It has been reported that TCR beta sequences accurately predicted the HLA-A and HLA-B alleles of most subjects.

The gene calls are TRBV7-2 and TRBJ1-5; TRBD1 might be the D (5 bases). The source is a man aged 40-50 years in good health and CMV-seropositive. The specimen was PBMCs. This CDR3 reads CASSLNGRGGGNQPQHF. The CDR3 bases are TGTGCCAGCAGCTTAAATGGTCGGGGGGGTGGCAATCAGCCCCAGCATTTT. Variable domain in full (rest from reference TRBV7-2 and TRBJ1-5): GAGVSQSPSNKVTEKGKDVELRCDPISGHTALYWYRQSLGQGLEFLIYFQGNSAPDKSGLPSDRFSAERTGGSVSTLTIQRTQQEDSAVYLCASSLNGRGGGNQPQHFGDGTRLSIL.